This T cell receptor beta chain was recovered during a study of follicular helper T cells after annual influenza vaccination. Time point reported: 2014-2015 season, 7 days after vaccination. Produced via immunoSEQ multiplex PCR; TCRdb's table is partial and in-frame only. The sample consists of about 9,800 clones, under 90% of them appearing once. Between the trimmed V and J ends, which lost 6 bases and 8 bases, there was a span of 15 bases. Germline V lookup: CDR1 MNHNS, CDR2 SASEGT. This CDR3 is built from 13 residues. The source is an adult who received the influenza vaccine. The sequences come from CXCR5- memory CD4+ T cells sorted from blood, collected 7 days after influenza vaccination. The J gene is TRBJ2-3, the V gene TRBV6-1; D is unresolved. The DNA for the CDR3 is TGTGCCAGCAGCCGCGGCCTAGGTGCTACGCAGTATTTT. Translation: CASSRGLGATQYF.